One sample yielded the 2 T cell receptor beta chains listed below, sequenced in a study of human T cells and chemical hapten exposure listed by TCRdb under 2021. Libraries were made using RACE. Sequencing was carried out with a NextSeq 500. TCRdb cleaned the public reads at Q25 with fastp, built clones with MiXCR and kept in-frame beta chains. Each record represents a unique CDR3 protein, reported with the most common genes and DNA among its rows. This sample holds roughly 50,000 distinct CDR3 sequences; more than 9.5% were observed only once. Approximately 15% of the sample is taken by the ten largest. The sample's time point label, in plain terms: patch test 3, about 24 weeks after DPC sensitization. The treatment or condition label for this specimen denotes: therapeutic diphenylcyclopropenone sensitization with weekly scalp DPC. The source was whole blood, collected in connection with sensitization to the hapten diphenylcyclopropenone (DPC). Receptors were obtained from a woman between 35 and 50 years old with alopecia areata. Some clones in this sample may be carry-over from other donors' samples.

This clonotype was counted only a few times. The chain recombines TRBV6-4 with TRBJ1-1; no firm D call. Trimming cost V 2 bases and J 1 base, with 5 bases left between them. The CDR3 contains 13 residues. Germline CDR1 MRHNA, CDR2 SNTAGT. The CDR3 spells CASSDEENTEAFF. For the CDR3, the DNA is TGTGCCAGCAGTGACGAGGAGAACACTGAAGCTTTCTTT.

This clonotype appeared many times. The chain uses TRBV7-6 and TRBJ2-1; a weak D match, TRBD2 (5 bases). CDR1 is SGHVS, CDR2 FNYEAQ, per germline. V was shortened by 5 bases and J by 0 bases, with 11 bases between the two germline ends. CDR3 length equals 15 residues. CDR3 in amino acids: CASSQTGSSYNEQFF. The DNA for the CDR3 is TGTGCCAGCAGCCAGACGGGGAGCTCCTACAATGAGCAGTTCTTC.